This TCR beta chain was found in a study of T cell clonality in common variable immunodeficiency. This clone was detected only a few times. What it binds is unknown. Read sequence stops 3 residues before the CDR3 end, and the germline J gene provides the missing end. Study-wide points: In common variable immunodeficiency, TCR beta chains reportedly carried fewer deletions and N-nucleotide insertions.

Using immunoSEQ multiplex PCR, the repertoire was profiled, and TCRdb retains in-frame clones only, with some absent. Recorded here are about 20,000 clones, with no singletons, and the ten leading clones hold 2% to 3%. The CDR3 extends over 15 amino acids. Germline V gene data show CDR1 as LNHDA and CDR2 as SQIVND (reference sequence). V was clipped by 5 bases and J by 0 bases; unmatched bases: 4. The TCR originated in a human donor with common variable immunodeficiency. The rearrangement uses TRBV19 and TRBJ1-5; 7 nucleotides match TRBD1. Material: peripheral blood mononuclear cells. The CDR3 loop reads CASSYRGNSNQPQHF. CDR3 DNA (partial): TGTGCCAGTAGTTACAGGGGAAATAGCAATCAGCCC. The full variable domain, rest sourced from reference TRBV19 and TRBJ1-5, is DGGITQSPKYLFRKEGQNVTLSCEQNLNHDAMYWYRQDPGQGLRLIYYSQIVNDFQKGDIAEGYSVSREKKESFPLTVTSAQKNPTAFYLCASSYRGNSNQPQHFGDGTRLSIL.